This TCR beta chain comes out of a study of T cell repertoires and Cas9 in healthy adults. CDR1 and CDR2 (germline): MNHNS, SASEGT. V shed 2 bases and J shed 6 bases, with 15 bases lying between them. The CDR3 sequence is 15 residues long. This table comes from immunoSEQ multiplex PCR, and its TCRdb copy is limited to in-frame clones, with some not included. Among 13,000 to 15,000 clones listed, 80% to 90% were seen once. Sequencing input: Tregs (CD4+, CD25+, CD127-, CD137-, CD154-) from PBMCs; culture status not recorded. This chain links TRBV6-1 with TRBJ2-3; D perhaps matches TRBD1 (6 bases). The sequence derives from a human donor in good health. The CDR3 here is CASSEMVGGSDTQYF. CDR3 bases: TGTGCCAGCAGTGAAATGGTAGGGGGTTCTGATACGCAGTATTTT.